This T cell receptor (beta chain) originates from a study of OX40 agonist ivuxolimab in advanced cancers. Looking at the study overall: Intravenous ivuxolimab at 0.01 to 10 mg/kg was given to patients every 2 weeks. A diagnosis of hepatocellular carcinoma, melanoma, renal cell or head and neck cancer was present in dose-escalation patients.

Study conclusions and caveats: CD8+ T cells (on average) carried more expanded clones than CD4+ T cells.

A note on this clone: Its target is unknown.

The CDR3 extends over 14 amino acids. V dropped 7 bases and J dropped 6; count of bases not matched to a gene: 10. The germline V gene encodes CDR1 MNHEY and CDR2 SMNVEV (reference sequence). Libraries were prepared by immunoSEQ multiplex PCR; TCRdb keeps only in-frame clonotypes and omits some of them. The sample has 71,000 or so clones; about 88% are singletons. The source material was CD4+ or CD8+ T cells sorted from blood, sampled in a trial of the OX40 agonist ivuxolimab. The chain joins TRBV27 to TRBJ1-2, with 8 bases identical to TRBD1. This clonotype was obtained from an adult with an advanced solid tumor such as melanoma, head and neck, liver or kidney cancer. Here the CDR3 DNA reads TGTGCCAGCATCTCGAGGGCAGGGGGCGATGGCTACACCTTC. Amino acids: CASISRAGGDGYTF.